The next 5 T cell receptor beta chains were all read from a single sample in a study of metastatic and nonmetastatic thyroid tumors. Prior to thyroid surgery, none of the patients had received any treatment. With MiXCR, TCRdb called clones anew from the PCR reads. The sample holds around 15,000 clones, almost 30% seen once. Material for sequencing was blood. The origin of the receptors is a female donor with papillary thyroid cancer or a benign thyroid nodule (not recorded which). Some clones in this sample may be carry-over from other donors' samples.

This clone has just a few counts. The chain employs TRBV6-1 and TRBJ1-5, with TRBD1 as a possible D gene (5 bases). Germline V gene lookup returns CDR1 MNHNS and CDR2 SASEGT. Trimming took 3 bases from V and 2 from J, leaving 11 bases between them. The length of the CDR3 is 15 residues. CDR3 in amino acids: CASSDWDGGNQPQHF. Written as DNA, the CDR3 is TGTGCCAGCAGTGATTGGGACGGGGGCAATCAGCCCCAGCATTTT.

J is TRBJ1-1 and V is TRBV28; D uncertain. CDR3 length: 11 amino acids. Germline CDR1 MDHEN, CDR2 SYDVKM. V lost 6 bases, J lost 7 bases, and 9 bases lay in between. The CDR3 nucleotides read TGTGCCAGCAGCCCTCTGGGTGAAGCTTTCTTT. Protein sequence: CASSPLGEAFF.

Only a few counts were recorded for this clone. This sequence joins TRBV19 and TRBJ1-1; D remains ambiguous. Germline CDR1 reads LNHDA; CDR2 reads SQIVND (reference sequence). Trimming pared 4 bases from V and 3 bases from J, leaving 6 bases between. The length of the CDR3 is 12 residues. For the CDR3, the DNA is TGTGCCAGTAGTAAGGCGGACACTGAAGCTTTCTTT. This translates into CASSKADTEAFF.

As regards this clone: The junction departs from germline at one end; a sequencing error may be responsible. V gene TRBV6-8 combines with J gene TRBJ2-3; TRBD2 is a possible D gene (5 bases). The CDR3 is 14 residues long. From germline, CDR1 is MNHGY and CDR2 SAAAGT. CDR3: CASSAGGVPDSQYF. CDR3 nucleotides: TGCGCCAGCAGCGCAGGAGGTGTTCCAGATTCGCAGTATTTT.

This clone was found many times. The chain has TRBV25-1 and TRBJ2-1; tentative D call: TRBD2 (5 bases). The CDR3 extends over 15 amino acids. V lost 2 bases to trimming and J lost 0 bases, with 8 bases between them. Germline V gene lookup returns CDR1 MGHDK and CDR2 SYGVNS. CDR3 coding DNA: TGTGCCAGCAGTGAAAGGAGGAGCTCCTACAATGAGCAGTTCTTC. Its translation is CASSERRSSYNEQFF.